A single sample gave rise to the 30 T cell receptor beta chains below, sequenced in a study of OX40 agonist ivuxolimab in advanced cancers. The table came from immunoSEQ multiplex PCR; TCRdb's copy has only in-frame clones and leaves some out. The profile covers more than 20,000 clones, with approximately 88% appearing a single time and roughly 34% taken by the ten largest. Source: CD4+ or CD8+ T cells sorted from blood, taken in a trial of the OX40 agonist ivuxolimab. These TCRs come from an adult with an advanced solid tumor such as melanoma, head and neck, liver or kidney cancer.

For the CDR3, the DNA is TGTGCCAGCAGGGTTTCTAGCCGCGGAAACATTCAGTACTTC. It encodes CASRVSSRGNIQYF. The chain uses TRBV6-9 and TRBJ2-4; possible D gene TRBD2, 5 bases. CDR1 MNHGY and CDR2 SVAAGI come from the germline V gene. This CDR3 region has 14 residues. The V and J ends lost 6 bases and 6 bases respectively, with 15 bases between them.

V usage is TRBV11-2 and J usage is TRBJ1-4; no clear D. CDR3 size: 13 residues. Germline V gene sequence: CDR1 SGHAT, CDR2 FQNNGV. Trimming stripped 1 base from V and 10 bases from J, with 10 bases between. The CDR3 here is CASSLGPGGKLFF. In DNA, the CDR3 is TGTGCCAGCAGCTTAGGGCCAGGTGGAAAACTGTTTTTT.

The V gene is TRBV5-1, the J gene TRBJ1-1; D may be TRBD1 (5 bases). Germline V lookup: CDR1 SGHRS, CDR2 YFSETQ. V lost 3 bases and J lost 1, with 10 bases in between. This CDR3 region has 14 residues. The CDR3 spells CASSWGQRNTEAFF. CDR3 DNA: TGCGCCAGCAGCTGGGGCCAAAGGAACACTGAAGCTTTCTTT.

This clone was seen at least ten times. The chain combines TRBV27 with TRBJ1-1, with 7 bases aligning to TRBD1. This CDR3 has 16 amino acids. The V gene's germline CDR1 is MNHEY and CDR2 SMNVEV (reference sequence). V gave up 6 bases and J gave up 7 bases; unmatched junction bases: 17. In nucleotides, the CDR3 is TGTGCCAGCAGACAAAGAACTTCAGGGGGAGACCTTGAAGCTTTCTTT. Residues: CASRQRTSGGDLEAFF.

V usage is TRBV15 and J usage is TRBJ2-7; 11 nucleotides agree with TRBD2. The V segment lost 3 bases and the J segment 4 bases; nucleotides outside the gene matches: 8. The CDR3 length is 16 residues. The germline CDR1 and CDR2 sequences are LNHNV and YYDKDF (reference sequence). The CDR3 reads CATSRLAGGFQYEQYF. The DNA for the CDR3 is TGTGCCACCAGCAGGCTAGCGGGAGGCTTCCAATACGAGCAGTACTTC.

The CDR3 sequence: CATGPLAAGTNEKLFF. CDR3 DNA: TGTGCCACAGGACCCCTCGCGGCAGGTACCAATGAAAAACTGTTTTTT. The J gene is TRBJ1-4, the V gene TRBV2; the D is unclear. The CDR3 runs to 16 residues. Trimming pared 10 bases from V and 5 bases from J, leaving 23 bases between. CDR1 and CDR2 (germline): SNHLY, FYNNEI.

V and J are TRBV6-6 and TRBJ1-2; no clear D. Trimming took 1 base from V and 8 from J, leaving 17 bases between them. The CDR3 runs to 15 residues. The V gene's germline CDR1 is MNHNY and CDR2 SVGAGI (reference sequence). The chain's CDR3 is CASSYWPGIPYGYTF. CDR3 nucleotide sequence: TGTGCCAGCAGTTACTGGCCCGGGATTCCTTACGGCTACACCTTC.

The V call is TRBV28, the J call TRBJ2-5, with D possibly being TRBD1 (5 bases). CDR3 length: 16 amino acids. Trimming took off 2 bases at V and 0 bases at J, with 13 bases between the two ends. Per the germline V gene, CDR1 is MDHEN and CDR2 is SYDVKM. The CDR3 DNA is TGTGCCAGCAGTTTACGGGCAGGGCTGTACCAAGAGACCCAGTACTTC. Translating it yields CASSLRAGLYQETQYF. Full variable domain (missing parts from reference TRBV28 and TRBJ2-5): DVKVTQSSRYLVKRTGEKVFLECVQDMDHENMFWYRQDPGLGLRLIYFSYDVKMKEKGDIPEGYSVSREKKERFSLILESASTNQTSMYLCASSLRAGLYQETQYFGPGTRLLVL.

This clone was detected only a few times. V usage is TRBV30 and J usage is TRBJ2-1; D possibly corresponds to TRBD2 (6 bases). The length of the CDR3 is 15 residues. Germline V gene sequence: CDR1 GTSNPN, CDR2 SVGIG (reference sequence). V was shortened by 3 bases and J by 0 bases, with 12 bases between the two germline ends. CDR3 sequence (DNA): TGTGCCTGGAGAGGAGGGTTCAGCTCCTACAATGAGCAGTTCTTC. Its translation: CAWRGGFSSYNEQFF.

This rearrangement joins TRBV28 to TRBJ2-7; TRBD1 is a possible D gene (6 bases). Between the trimmed V and J ends, which lost 8 bases and 5 bases, there was a span of 16 bases. The CDR3 extends over 13 amino acids. From germline, CDR1 is MDHEN and CDR2 SYDVKM. The CDR3 region has the DNA TGTGCCAGCGTTCAGACAGGCGCCCACGAGCAGTACTTC. Translation: CASVQTGAHEQYF.

This clone was seen just once. This sequence joins TRBV6-5 and TRBJ2-5; 8 bases fit TRBD1. The J call may be wrong; the DNA end is better matched by TRBJ2-7. The germline V gene has CDR1 MNHEY and CDR2 SVGAGI. This CDR3 region has 14 residues. CDR3 protein: CASRQGDSPYEQYF. In nucleotides, the CDR3 is TGTGCCAGCAGACAGGGGGACAGCCCTTACGAGCAGTACTTC.

The chain links TRBV11-2 to TRBJ2-1, with 8 bases matching TRBD2. Germline V gene lookup returns CDR1 SGHAT and CDR2 FQNNGV. V dropped 5 bases and J dropped 7; count of bases not matched to a gene: 7. This CDR3 contains 14 residues. CDR3 nucleotide sequence: TGTGCCAGCAGCCAGATCGGGACTAGAAATGAGCAGTTCTTC. It encodes CASSQIGTRNEQFF.

The chain uses TRBV4-1 and TRBJ2-4, with TRBD2 matching over 10 bases. Germline trimming cut 4 bases from V and 6 bases from J; bases unmatched to any gene: 6. Germline loops: CDR1 MGHRA, CDR2 YSYEKL. CDR3 length equals 15 residues. This CDR3 is CASSPSSSGRNIQYF. CDR3 sequence (DNA): TGCGCCAGCAGCCCGTCTTCTAGCGGGAGAAACATTCAGTACTTC.

The V call is TRBV5-6, the J call TRBJ2-2, with D uncertain. V was clipped by 2 bases and J by 5 bases, with 4 bases between them. This CDR3 is 12 amino acids long. Germline CDR1 reads SGHDT; CDR2 reads YYEEEE. The CDR3 is CASSFITGELFF. DNA for the CDR3: TGTGCCAGCAGCTTCATTACCGGGGAGCTGTTTTTT.

CDR3 bases: TGTGCCAGCAGTGTCGGACGGATCTCCTACAATGAGCAGTTCTTC. It encodes CASSVGRISYNEQFF. V usage is TRBV27 and J usage is TRBJ2-1; no clear D. V lost 5 bases and J lost 0, with 11 bases in between. Germline CDR1 MNHEY, CDR2 SMNVEV (reference sequence). This CDR3 comprises 15 residues.

This clone was seen a handful of times. The gene calls are TRBV28 and TRBJ2-3; 7 bases are a match to TRBD1. This CDR3 has 14 residues. After removal of 5 bases from V and 1 base from J, the junction contained 3 bases not matched to a gene. From germline, CDR1 is MDHEN and CDR2 SYDVKM. The CDR3 DNA sequence: TGTGCCAGCAGTGACAGGGATGGCACAGATACGCAGTATTTT. This encodes CASSDRDGTDTQYF.

This clone was picked up a small number of times. The CDR3 loop reads CASNPTGFGETQYF. The CDR3 region has the DNA TGTGCCAGCAATCCGACAGGGTTCGGGGAGACCCAGTACTTC. This rearrangement joins TRBV25-1 to TRBJ2-5, with TRBD1 identical over 7 bases. Germline loops: CDR1 MGHDK, CDR2 SYGVNS. Germline trimming cut 7 bases from V and 5 bases from J; bases unmatched to any gene: 10. The CDR3 loop spans 14 amino acids.

The chain combines TRBV9 with TRBJ2-5, with unresolved D. Trimming left V 0 bases short and J 5 bases short, with 8 bases between. The length of the CDR3 is 13 residues. Germline V gene lookup returns CDR1 SGDLS and CDR2 YYNGEE. CDR3 loop: CASSVESRETQYF. Written as DNA, the CDR3 is TGTGCCAGCAGCGTAGAGTCGCGGGAGACCCAGTACTTC.

The chain is built from TRBV4-1 and TRBJ2-3, with 11 nucleotides matching TRBD2. Germline V lookup: CDR1 MGHRA, CDR2 YSYEKL. There are 15 residues in the CDR3. V shed 2 bases, J shed 6 bases, and the junction held 4 bases outside the gene matches. Written as DNA, the CDR3 is TGCGCCAGCAGCCAAACTAGCGGGAGTAGTGATACGCAGTATTTT. It codes for CASSQTSGSSDTQYF.

V and J are TRBV27 and TRBJ1-1, with 8 positions matching TRBD1. V gave up 8 bases and J gave up 5 bases; unmatched junction bases: 7. The CDR3 covers 13 residues. The germline gives CDR1 MNHEY, CDR2 SMNVEV (reference sequence). DNA of the CDR3: TGTGCCAGCCGCAGGGGGCTCAGGACTGAAGCTTTCTTT. Translation gives CASRRGLRTEAFF.

The J gene is TRBJ1-2, the V gene TRBV5-6, with D maybe TRBD1 (5 bases). The V end was cut by 4 bases, the J end by 8 bases, with 18 bases between. The CDR3 is made up of 14 amino acids. In germline, CDR1 is SGHDT, CDR2 YYEEEE. CDR3 residues: CASSGPGPKWGYTF. The CDR3 nucleotides read TGTGCCAGCAGCGGCCCGGGACCTAAGTGGGGCTACACCTTC.

The rearrangement uses TRBV2 and TRBJ1-1; 9 nucleotides match TRBD1. With V trimmed by 3 bases and J by 3 bases, 5 bases remained unmatched. Germline CDR1 SNHLY, CDR2 FYNNEI. The CDR3 loop spans 15 amino acids. The CDR3 DNA is TGTGCCAGCAGTGATATGAGACAGGGGGACACTGAAGCTTTCTTT. Protein: CASSDMRQGDTEAFF.

This chain uses TRBV7-9 with TRBJ2-7, with D uncertain. The V gene's germline CDR1 is SEHNR and CDR2 FQNEAQ (reference sequence). The CDR3 totals 14 residues. Trimming cost V 1 base and J 2 bases, with 9 bases left between them. CDR3 DNA: TGTGCCAGCAGCTTAGAACCACTCGCCTACGAGCAGTACTTC. Translating it yields CASSLEPLAYEQYF.

J is TRBJ1-2 and V is TRBV9; D gene unclear. Germline V gene sequence: CDR1 SGDLS, CDR2 YYNGEE. V was trimmed by 5 bases and J by 8 bases, leaving 10 bases between them. This CDR3 has 11 residues. The CDR3 region is CASSGVYGYTF. For the CDR3, the DNA is TGTGCCAGCAGTGGGGTTTACGGCTACACCTTC.

This clone was picked up a small number of times. This sequence joins TRBV27 and TRBJ1-5; the D is unclear. The CDR3 runs 14 residues. V was clipped by 0 bases and J by 7 bases, with 10 bases between them. Germline V gene lookup returns CDR1 MNHEY and CDR2 SMNVEV (reference sequence). The CDR3 bases are TGTGCCAGCAGTTTATCTCTCACGGGGCAGCCCCAGCATTTT. Its translation: CASSLSLTGQPQHF.

The V and J genes are TRBV27 and TRBJ2-4, with 7 bases matching TRBD1. The CDR3 has 17 residues. V shed 2 bases and J 6 bases; nucleotides not matched to a gene: 13. From germline, CDR1 is MNHEY and CDR2 SMNVEV (reference sequence). DNA for the CDR3: TGTGCCAGCAGTTTAGGTATAGGGGGCGTGAGTGGAAACATTCAGTACTTC. This encodes CASSLGIGGVSGNIQYF.

The DNA for the CDR3 is TGTGCCAGCAGCGGTTACAGGGGAGGGACCGGGGAGCTGTTTTTT. Translation gives CASSGYRGGTGELFF. This chain uses TRBV5-4 with TRBJ2-2; D could derive from TRBD1 or TRBD2 (7 bases each). Trimming removed 4 bases from V and 5 bases from J, with 15 bases in between. CDR1 and CDR2 from the germline V gene are SGHNT and YYREEE (reference sequence). CDR3 length: 15 residues.

The J gene is TRBJ2-7, the V gene TRBV5-5; unclear D gene. In germline, CDR1 is SGHKS, CDR2 YYEKEE (reference sequence). The V end was cut by 2 bases, the J end by 1 base, with 7 bases between. The CDR3 runs to 13 residues. CDR3 protein: CASSFGYSYEQYF. The DNA of the CDR3 is TGTGCCAGCAGCTTCGGGTATTCCTACGAGCAGTACTTC.

The V call is TRBV12-5, the J call TRBJ2-2; D may be TRBD2 (5 bases). Deletions cut 0 bases from V and 1 base from J, with 12 bases between. Germline V gives CDR1 LGHNT, CDR2 FRNRAP. This CDR3 is built from 17 residues. In nucleotides, the CDR3 is TGTGCTAGTGGTTTGGTACCATGGACTCAGAACACCGGGGAGCTGTTTTTT. Amino acids: CASGLVPWTQNTGELFF.

This clone was found a few times. The rearrangement links TRBV6-6 to TRBJ2-7, with a weak D call TRBD1 (5 bases). Germline V gene data show CDR1 as MNHNY and CDR2 as SVGAGI (reference sequence). V lost 7 bases and J 5 bases, leaving 12 bases between the germline ends. The CDR3 is 12 residues long. The CDR3 DNA is TGTGCCAGCAAACAGGTTTACCACGAGCAGTACTTC. Protein sequence: CASKQVYHEQYF.